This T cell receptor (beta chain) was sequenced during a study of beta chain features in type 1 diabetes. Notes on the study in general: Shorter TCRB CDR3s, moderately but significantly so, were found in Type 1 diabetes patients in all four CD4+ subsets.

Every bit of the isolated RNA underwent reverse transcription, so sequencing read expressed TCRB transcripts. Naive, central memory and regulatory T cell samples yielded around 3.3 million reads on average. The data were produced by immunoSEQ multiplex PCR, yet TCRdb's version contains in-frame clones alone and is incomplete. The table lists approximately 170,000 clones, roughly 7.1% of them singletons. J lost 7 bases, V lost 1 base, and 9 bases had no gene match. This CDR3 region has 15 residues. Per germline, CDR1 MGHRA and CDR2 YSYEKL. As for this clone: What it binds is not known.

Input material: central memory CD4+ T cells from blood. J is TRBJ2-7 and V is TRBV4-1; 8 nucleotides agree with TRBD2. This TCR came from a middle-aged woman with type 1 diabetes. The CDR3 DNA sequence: TGCGCCAGCAGCCAAGGGTCAGCGGGGGCTTCTGAGCAGTACTTC. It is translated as CASSQGSAGASEQYF.